This T cell receptor beta chain appears in the sequencing data of a study of shared clonotypes between healthy human individuals. Trimming removed 2 bases at V and 0 bases at J, with 11 bases between. Germline V CDR1 and CDR2: SGHAT, FQNNGV. The CDR3 runs 15 residues. Assay used: immunoSEQ multiplex PCR; TCRdb lists only in-frame clones, some missing. The table lists about 1.5 million clones, around 98% of them singletons. This chain uses TRBV11-2 with TRBJ2-7; D is undetermined. The clonotype comes from a man aged 30 to 39 in good health. The sequenced sample was naive CD4+ T cells sorted from blood. Described subset: CD45RA+ positively selected. CDR3 DNA sequence: TGTGCCAGCAGCTTATCCTTACAGCGCTCCTACGAGCAGTACTTC. The encoded protein is CASSLSLQRSYEQYF.